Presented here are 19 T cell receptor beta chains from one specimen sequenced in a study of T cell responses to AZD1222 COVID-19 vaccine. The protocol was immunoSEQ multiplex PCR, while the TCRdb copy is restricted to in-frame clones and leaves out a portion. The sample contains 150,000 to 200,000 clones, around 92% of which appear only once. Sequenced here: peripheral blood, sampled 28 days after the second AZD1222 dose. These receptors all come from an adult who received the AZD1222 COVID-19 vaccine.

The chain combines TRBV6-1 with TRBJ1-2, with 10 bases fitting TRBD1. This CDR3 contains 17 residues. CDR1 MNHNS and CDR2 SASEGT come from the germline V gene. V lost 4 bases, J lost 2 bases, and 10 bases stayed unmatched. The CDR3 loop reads CASSARVGQGTNYGYTF. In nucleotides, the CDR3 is TGTGCCAGCAGTGCCCGTGTGGGACAGGGGACCAACTATGGCTACACCTTC.

In nucleotides, the CDR3 is TGTGCCAGTAGGGAGGCAGGGGGAGGAGAGACCCAGTACTTC. Translated, it gives CASREAGGGETQYF. The V gene is TRBV19, the J gene TRBJ2-5; TRBD1 is a possible D gene (7 bases). Germline CDR1 and CDR2: LNHDA and SQIVND (reference sequence). Trimming removed 6 bases at V and 4 bases at J, with 15 bases between. This CDR3 spans 14 amino acids.

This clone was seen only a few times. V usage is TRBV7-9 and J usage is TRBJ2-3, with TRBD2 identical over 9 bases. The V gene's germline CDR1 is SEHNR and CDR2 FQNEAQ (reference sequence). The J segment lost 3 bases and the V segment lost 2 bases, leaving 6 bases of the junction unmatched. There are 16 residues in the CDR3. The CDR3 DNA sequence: TGTGCCAGCAGCTTAAGGTTGGCGGGGGGGACAGATACGCAGTATTTT. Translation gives CASSLRLAGGTDTQYF.

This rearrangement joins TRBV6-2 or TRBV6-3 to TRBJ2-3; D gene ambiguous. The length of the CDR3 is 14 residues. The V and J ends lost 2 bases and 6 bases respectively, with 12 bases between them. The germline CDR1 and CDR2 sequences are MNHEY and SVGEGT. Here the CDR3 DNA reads TGTGCCAGCAGTTACGAGGCGGTACCTGATACGCAGTATTTT. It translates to CASSYEAVPDTQYF.

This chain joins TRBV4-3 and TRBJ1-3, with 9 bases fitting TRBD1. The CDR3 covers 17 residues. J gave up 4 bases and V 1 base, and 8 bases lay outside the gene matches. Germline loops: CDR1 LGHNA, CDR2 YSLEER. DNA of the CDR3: TGCGCCAGCAGCCAAGTCCTCCCGACAGGGGGAGGAAACACCATATATTTT. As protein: CASSQVLPTGGGNTIYF.

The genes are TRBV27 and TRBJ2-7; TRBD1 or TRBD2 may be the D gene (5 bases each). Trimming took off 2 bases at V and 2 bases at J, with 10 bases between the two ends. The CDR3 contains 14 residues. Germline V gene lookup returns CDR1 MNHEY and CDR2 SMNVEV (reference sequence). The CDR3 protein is CASSLRDGTYEQYF. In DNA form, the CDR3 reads TGTGCCAGCAGTTTACGGGACGGCACCTACGAGCAGTACTTC.

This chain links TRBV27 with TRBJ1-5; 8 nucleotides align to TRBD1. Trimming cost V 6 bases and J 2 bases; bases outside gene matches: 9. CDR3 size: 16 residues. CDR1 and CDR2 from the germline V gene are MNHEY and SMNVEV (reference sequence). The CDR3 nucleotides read TGTGCCAGCAGGCGGGACAGGACATTTGGCAATCAGCCCCAGCATTTT. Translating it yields CASRRDRTFGNQPQHF.

CDR3 in DNA: TGTGCCAGCAGCTCAGGACAGAGAGAGACCCAGTACTTC. This sequence encodes CASSSGQRETQYF. V is TRBV7-2 and J is TRBJ2-5; weak D call: TRBD1 (6 bases). The germline V and J ends were trimmed by 4 bases and 4 bases, with 10 bases remaining between them. This CDR3 region has 13 residues. Germline V gene sequence: CDR1 SGHTA, CDR2 FQGNSA.

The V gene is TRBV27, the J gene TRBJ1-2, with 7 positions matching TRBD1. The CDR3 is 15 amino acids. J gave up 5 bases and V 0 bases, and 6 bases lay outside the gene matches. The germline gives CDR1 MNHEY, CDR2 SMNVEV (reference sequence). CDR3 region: CASSLSIDRVYGYTF. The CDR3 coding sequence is TGTGCCAGCAGTTTATCGATAGACAGGGTTTATGGCTACACCTTC.

CDR3 residues: CASSLVSEKLFF. CDR3 nucleotides: TGTGCCAGCAGCTTAGTTTCCGAAAAACTGTTTTTT. The chain is built from TRBV11-2 and TRBJ1-4; the D is unclear. This CDR3 region has 12 residues. Trimming removed 1 base at V and 8 bases at J, with 5 bases between. The V gene's germline CDR1 is SGHAT and CDR2 FQNNGV.

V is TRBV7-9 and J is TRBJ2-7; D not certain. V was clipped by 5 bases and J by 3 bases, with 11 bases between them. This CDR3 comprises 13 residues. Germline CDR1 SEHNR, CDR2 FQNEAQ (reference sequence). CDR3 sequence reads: CASSERAIYEQYF. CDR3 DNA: TGTGCCAGCAGCGAACGGGCCATCTACGAGCAGTACTTC.

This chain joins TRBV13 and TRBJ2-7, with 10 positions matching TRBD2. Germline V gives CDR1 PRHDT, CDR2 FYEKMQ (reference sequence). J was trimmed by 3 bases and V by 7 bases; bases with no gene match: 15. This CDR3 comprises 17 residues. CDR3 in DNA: TGTGCCAGCACCCCCGCGGGCACTAGCGGGATACACTACGAGCAGTACTTC. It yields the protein CASTPAGTSGIHYEQYF. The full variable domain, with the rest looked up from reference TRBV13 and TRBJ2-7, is AAGVIQSPRHLIKEKRETATLKCYPIPRHDTVYWYQQGPGQDPQFLISFYEKMQSDKGSIPDRFSAQQFSDYHSELNMSSLELGDSALYFCASTPAGTSGIHYEQYFGPGTRLTVT.

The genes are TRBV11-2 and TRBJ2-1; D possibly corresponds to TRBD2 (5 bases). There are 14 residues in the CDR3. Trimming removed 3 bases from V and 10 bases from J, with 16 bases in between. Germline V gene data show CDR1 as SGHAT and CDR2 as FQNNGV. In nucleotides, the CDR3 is TGTGCCAGCAGCTTGGGTCGGCCCGGCGGGGAGCAGTTCTTC. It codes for CASSLGRPGGEQFF.

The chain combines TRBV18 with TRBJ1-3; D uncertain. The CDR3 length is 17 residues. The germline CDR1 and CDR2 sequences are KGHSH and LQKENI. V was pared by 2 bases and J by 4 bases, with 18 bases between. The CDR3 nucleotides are TGTGCCAGCTCACCAATCGGGAACGCAGGTTTGGGAAACACCATATATTTT. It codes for CASSPIGNAGLGNTIYF.

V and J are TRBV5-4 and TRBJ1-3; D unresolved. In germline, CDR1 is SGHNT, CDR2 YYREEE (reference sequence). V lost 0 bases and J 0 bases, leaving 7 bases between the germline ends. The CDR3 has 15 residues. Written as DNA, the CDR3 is TGTGCCAGCAGCTTGGCTGGGAACTCTGGAAACACCATATATTTT. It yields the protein CASSLAGNSGNTIYF.

The CDR3 spells CASSPERGWELFF. The CDR3 DNA reads as TGTGCCAGCAGCCCCGAACGAGGGTGGGAGCTGTTTTTT. This chain joins TRBV3-1 (or the pseudogene TRBV3-2) and TRBJ2-2, with a weak D call TRBD2 (5 bases). This CDR3 is built from 13 residues. Germline loops: CDR1 LGHDT, CDR2 YNNKEL (reference sequence). V lost 4 bases, J lost 9 bases, and 12 bases lay in between.

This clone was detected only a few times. The CDR3 bases are TGTGCCAGTAACCCTCCGGGGAGGCCCACCGGGGAGCTGTTTTTT. Protein: CASNPPGRPTGELFF. The V gene is TRBV19, the J gene TRBJ2-2, with D possibly TRBD2 on 6 matching bases. Germline CDR1 LNHDA, CDR2 SQIVND (reference sequence). The CDR3 runs to 15 residues. V gave up 7 bases and J gave up 4 bases, with 16 bases separating them.

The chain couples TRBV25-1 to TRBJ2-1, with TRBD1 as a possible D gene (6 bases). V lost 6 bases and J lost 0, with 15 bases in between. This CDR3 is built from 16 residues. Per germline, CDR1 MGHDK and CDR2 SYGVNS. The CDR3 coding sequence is TGTGCCAGCAGACCGCCGACAGGAACCTCCTACAATGAGCAGTTCTTC. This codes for CASRPPTGTSYNEQFF.

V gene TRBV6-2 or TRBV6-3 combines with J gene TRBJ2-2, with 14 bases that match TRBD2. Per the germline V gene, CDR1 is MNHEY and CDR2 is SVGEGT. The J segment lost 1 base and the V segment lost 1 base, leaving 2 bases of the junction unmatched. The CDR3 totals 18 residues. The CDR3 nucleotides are TGTGCCAGCAGTTACTGGGGGACTAGCGGGAGGAACACCGGGGAGCTGTTTTTT. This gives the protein CASSYWGTSGRNTGELFF.